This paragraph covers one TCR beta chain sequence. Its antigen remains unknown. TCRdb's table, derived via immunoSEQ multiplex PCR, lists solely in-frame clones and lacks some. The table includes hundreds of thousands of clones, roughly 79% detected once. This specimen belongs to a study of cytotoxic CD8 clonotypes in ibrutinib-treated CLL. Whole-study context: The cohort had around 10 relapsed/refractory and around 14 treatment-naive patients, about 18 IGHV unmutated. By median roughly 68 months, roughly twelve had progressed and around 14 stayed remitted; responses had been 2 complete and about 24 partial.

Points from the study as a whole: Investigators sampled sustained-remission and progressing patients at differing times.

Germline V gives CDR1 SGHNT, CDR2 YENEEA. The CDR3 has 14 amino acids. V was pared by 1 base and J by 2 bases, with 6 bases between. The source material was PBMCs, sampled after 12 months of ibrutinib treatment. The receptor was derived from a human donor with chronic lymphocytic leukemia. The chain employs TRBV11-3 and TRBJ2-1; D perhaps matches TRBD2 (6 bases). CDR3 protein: CASSLAGAYNEQFF. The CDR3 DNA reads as TGTGCCAGCAGCTTAGCGGGGGCCTACAATGAGCAGTTCTTC.